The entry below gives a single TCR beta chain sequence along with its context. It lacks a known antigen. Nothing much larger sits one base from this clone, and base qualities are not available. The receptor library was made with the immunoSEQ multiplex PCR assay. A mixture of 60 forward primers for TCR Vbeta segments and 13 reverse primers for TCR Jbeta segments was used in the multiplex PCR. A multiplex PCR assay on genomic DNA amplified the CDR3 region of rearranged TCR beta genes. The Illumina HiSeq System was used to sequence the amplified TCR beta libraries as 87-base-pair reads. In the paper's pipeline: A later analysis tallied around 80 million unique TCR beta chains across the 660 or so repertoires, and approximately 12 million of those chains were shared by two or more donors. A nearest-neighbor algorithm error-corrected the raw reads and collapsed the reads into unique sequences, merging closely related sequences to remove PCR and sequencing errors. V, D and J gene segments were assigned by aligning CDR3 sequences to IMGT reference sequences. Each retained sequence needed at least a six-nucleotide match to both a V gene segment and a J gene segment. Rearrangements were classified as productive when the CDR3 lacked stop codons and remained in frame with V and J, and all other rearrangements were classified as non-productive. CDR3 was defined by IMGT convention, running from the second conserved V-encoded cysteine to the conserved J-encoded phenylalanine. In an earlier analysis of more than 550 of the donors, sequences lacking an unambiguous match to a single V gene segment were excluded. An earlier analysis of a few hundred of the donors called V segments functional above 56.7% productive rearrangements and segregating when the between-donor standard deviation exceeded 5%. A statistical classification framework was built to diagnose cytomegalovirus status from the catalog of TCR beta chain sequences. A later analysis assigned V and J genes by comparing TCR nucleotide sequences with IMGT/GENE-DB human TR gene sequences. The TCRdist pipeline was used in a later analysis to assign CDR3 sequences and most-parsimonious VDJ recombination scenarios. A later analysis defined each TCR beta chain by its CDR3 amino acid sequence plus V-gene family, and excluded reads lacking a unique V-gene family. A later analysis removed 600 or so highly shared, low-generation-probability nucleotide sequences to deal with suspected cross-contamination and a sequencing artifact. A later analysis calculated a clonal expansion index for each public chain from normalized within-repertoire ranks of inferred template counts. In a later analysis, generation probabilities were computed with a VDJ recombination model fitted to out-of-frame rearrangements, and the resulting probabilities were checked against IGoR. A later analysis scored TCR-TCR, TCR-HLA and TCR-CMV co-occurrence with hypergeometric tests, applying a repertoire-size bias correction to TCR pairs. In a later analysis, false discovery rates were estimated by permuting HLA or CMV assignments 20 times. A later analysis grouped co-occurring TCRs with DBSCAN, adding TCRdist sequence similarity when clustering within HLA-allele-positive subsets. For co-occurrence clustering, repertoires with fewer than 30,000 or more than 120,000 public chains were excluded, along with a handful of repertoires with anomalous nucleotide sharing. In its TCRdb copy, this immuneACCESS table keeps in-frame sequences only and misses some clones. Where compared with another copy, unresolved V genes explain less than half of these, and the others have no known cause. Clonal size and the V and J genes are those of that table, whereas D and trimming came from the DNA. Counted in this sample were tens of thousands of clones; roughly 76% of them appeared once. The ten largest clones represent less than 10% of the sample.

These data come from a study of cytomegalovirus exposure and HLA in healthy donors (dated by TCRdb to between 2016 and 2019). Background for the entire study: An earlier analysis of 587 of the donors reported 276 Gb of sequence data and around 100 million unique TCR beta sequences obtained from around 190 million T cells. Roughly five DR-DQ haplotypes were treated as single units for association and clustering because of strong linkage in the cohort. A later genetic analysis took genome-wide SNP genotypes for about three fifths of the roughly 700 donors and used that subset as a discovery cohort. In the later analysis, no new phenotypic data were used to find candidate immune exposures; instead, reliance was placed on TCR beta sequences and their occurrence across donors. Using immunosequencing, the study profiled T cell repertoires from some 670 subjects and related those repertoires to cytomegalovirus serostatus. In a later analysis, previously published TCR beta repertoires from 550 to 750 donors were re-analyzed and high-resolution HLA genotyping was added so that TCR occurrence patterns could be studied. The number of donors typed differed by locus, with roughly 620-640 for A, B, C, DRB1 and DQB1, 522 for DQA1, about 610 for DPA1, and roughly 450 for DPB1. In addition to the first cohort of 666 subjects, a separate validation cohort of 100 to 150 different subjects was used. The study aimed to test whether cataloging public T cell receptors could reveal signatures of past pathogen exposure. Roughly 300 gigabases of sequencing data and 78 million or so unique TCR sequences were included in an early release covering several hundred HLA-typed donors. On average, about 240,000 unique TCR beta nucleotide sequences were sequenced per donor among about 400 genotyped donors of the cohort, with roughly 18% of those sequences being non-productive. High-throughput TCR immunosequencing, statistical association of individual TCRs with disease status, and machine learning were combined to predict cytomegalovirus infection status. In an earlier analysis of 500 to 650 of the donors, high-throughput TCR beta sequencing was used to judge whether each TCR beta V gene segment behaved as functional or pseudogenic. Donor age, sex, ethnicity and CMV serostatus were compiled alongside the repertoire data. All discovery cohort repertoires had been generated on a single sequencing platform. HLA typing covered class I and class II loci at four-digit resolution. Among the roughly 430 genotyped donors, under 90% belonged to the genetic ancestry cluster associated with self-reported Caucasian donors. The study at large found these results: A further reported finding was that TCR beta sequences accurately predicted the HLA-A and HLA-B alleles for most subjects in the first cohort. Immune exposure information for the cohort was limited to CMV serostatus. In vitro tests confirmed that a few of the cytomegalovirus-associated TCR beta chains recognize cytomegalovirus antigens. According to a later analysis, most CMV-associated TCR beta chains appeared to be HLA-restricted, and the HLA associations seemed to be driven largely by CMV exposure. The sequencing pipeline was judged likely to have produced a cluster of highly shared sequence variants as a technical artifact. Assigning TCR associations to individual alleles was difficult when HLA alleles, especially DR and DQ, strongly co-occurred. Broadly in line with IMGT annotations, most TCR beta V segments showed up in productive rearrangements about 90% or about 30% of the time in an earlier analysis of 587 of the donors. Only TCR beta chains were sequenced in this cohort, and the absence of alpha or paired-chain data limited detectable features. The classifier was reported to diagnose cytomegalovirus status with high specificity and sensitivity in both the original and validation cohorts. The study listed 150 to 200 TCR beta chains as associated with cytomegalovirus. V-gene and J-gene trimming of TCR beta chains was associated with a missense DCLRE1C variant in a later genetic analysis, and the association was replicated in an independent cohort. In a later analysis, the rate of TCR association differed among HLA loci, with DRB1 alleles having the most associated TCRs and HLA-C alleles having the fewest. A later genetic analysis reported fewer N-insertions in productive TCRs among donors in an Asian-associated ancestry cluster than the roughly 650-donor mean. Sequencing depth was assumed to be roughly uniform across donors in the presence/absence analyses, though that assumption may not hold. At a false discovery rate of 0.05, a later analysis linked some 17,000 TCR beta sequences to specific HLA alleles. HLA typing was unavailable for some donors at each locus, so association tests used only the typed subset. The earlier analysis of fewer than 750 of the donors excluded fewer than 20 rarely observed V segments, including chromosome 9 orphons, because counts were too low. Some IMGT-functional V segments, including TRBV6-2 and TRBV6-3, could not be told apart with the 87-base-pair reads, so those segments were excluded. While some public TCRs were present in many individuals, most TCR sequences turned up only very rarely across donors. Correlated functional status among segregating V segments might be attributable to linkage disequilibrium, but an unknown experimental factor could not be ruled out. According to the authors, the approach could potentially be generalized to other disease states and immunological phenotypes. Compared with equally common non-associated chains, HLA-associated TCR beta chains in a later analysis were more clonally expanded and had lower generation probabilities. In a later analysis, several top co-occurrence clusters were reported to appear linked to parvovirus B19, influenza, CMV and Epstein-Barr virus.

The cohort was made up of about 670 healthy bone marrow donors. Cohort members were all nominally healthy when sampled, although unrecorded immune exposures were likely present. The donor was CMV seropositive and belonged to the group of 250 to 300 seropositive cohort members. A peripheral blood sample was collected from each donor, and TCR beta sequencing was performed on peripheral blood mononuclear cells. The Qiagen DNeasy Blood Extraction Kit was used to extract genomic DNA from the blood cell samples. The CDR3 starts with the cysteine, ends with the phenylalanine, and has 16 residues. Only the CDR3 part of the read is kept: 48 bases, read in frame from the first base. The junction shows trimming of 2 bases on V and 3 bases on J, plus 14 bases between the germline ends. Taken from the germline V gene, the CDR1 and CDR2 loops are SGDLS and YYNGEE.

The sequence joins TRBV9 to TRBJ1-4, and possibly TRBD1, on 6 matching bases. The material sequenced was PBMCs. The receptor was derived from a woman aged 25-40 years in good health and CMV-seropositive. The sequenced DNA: TGTGCCAGCAGCGTTGGTAGGGGACAAGCTAATGAAAAACTGTTTTTT. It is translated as CASSVGRGQANEKLFF.